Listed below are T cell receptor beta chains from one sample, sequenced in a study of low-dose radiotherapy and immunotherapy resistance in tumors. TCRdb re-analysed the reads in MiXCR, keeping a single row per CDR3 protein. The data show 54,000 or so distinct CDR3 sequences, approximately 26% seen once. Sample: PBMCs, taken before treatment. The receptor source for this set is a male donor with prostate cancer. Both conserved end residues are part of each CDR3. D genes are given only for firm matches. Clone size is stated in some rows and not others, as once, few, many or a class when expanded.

cdr3_nt: TGTGCCAGCACCCTGGGGACAGGGGGCGCTCGGGAAAAACTGTTTTTT; cdr3_aa: CASTLGTGGAREKLFF; j_call: TRBJ1-4; d_call: TRBD1; clone_size: many; v_call: TRBV6-1
cdr3_nt: TGTGCCAGCTCACCACTTCTAAACAGCGTCTACGAGCAGTACTTC; cdr3_aa: CASSPLLNSVYEQYF; j_call: TRBJ2-7; d_call: -; clone_size: -; v_call: TRBV18
cdr3_nt: TGCAGCGTGCAGCGGGGGGGGACAGATACGCAGTATTTT; cdr3_aa: CSVQRGGTDTQYF; j_call: TRBJ2-3; d_call: TRBD2; clone_size: -; v_call: TRBV29-1
cdr3_nt: TGTGCCAGCAGCGCAGGCACAATCGGGCCCTACGAGCAGTACTTC; cdr3_aa: CASSAGTIGPYEQYF; j_call: TRBJ2-7; d_call: -; clone_size: -; v_call: TRBV11-2
cdr3_nt: TGTGCCGCCCGCCTCGGTGGGGGGGTGACAGATACGCAGTATTTT; cdr3_aa: CAARLGGGVTDTQYF; j_call: TRBJ2-3; d_call: TRBD2; clone_size: -; v_call: TRBV6-1
cdr3_nt: TGTGCCAGCTCACCGACCCTAACTAGCACAGATACGCAGTATTTT; cdr3_aa: CASSPTLTSTDTQYF; j_call: TRBJ2-3; d_call: -; clone_size: -; v_call: TRBV18
cdr3_nt: TGTGCCACCAGCGGGGGACGAGGGGGAAACTATGGCTACACCTTC; cdr3_aa: CATSGGRGGNYGYTF; j_call: TRBJ1-2; d_call: -; clone_size: many; v_call: TRBV15
cdr3_nt: TGTGCCAGCAGCGCGGGACTCCTGAATGAAAAACTGTTTTTT; cdr3_aa: CASSAGLLNEKLFF; j_call: TRBJ1-4; d_call: -; clone_size: many; v_call: TRBV7-9
cdr3_nt: TGTGCCAGCAGTTCCAGGAGCGGGGGTCTTGTCGGCACAGATACGCAGTATTTT; cdr3_aa: CASSSRSGGLVGTDTQYF; j_call: TRBJ2-3; d_call: TRBD2; clone_size: many; v_call: TRBV6-9
cdr3_nt: TGCGCCAGCAGCGACGTGGGACAGAAATCCTACGAGCAGTACTTC; cdr3_aa: CASSDVGQKSYEQYF; j_call: TRBJ2-7; d_call: TRBD1; clone_size: -; v_call: TRBV5-1
cdr3_nt: TGTGCCAGCCGTTTTCAGGGAACCTACGAGCAGTACTTC; cdr3_aa: CASRFQGTYEQYF; j_call: TRBJ2-7; d_call: -; clone_size: many; v_call: TRBV18
cdr3_nt: TGTGCCAGCAGGGCCTCGGGCACCGGGGAGCTGTTTTTT; cdr3_aa: CASRASGTGELFF; j_call: TRBJ2-2; d_call: -; clone_size: many; v_call: TRBV6-2/TRBV6-3
cdr3_nt: TGTGCCAGCAGTTACTCAGGGGGAAACTCTGGGGCCAACGTCCTGACTTTC; cdr3_aa: CASSYSGGNSGANVLTF; j_call: TRBJ2-6; d_call: -; clone_size: many; v_call: TRBV6-6
cdr3_nt: TGTGCCAGCAGTTTCACAGGGGGTGTCGAGCAGTACTTC; cdr3_aa: CASSFTGGVEQYF; j_call: TRBJ2-7; d_call: TRBD1; clone_size: many; v_call: TRBV7-9
cdr3_nt: TGTGCCAGCAGTGACCCACGCCGCCAAGAGACCCAGTACTTC; cdr3_aa: CASSDPRRQETQYF; j_call: TRBJ2-5; d_call: -; clone_size: few; v_call: TRBV6-4
cdr3_nt: TGCGCCAGCAGTCAGGGACCGGGCTACGAGCAGTACTTC; cdr3_aa: CASSQGPGYEQYF; j_call: TRBJ2-7; d_call: -; clone_size: -; v_call: TRBV5-1
cdr3_nt: TGTGCCAGTAGTATTATCGGCAGCTCAACTGGATACAATGAGCAGTTCTTC; cdr3_aa: CASSIIGSSTGYNEQFF; j_call: TRBJ2-1; d_call: -; clone_size: many; v_call: TRBV19
cdr3_nt: TGTGCCAGCTCCTGGGGGGGCACTGAAGCTTTCTTT; cdr3_aa: CASSWGGTEAFF; j_call: TRBJ1-1; d_call: -; clone_size: few; v_call: TRBV19
cdr3_nt: TGCAGTGCTCACGAGAGGATCAGCTCCTATAATTCACCCCTCCACTTT; cdr3_aa: CSAHERISSYNSPLHF; j_call: TRBJ1-6; d_call: -; clone_size: few; v_call: TRBV20-1
cdr3_nt: TGCAGTGCTAGTCCGTTCGGGACAGAACAAGAGACCCAGTACTTC; cdr3_aa: CSASPFGTEQETQYF; j_call: TRBJ2-5; d_call: TRBD1; clone_size: many; v_call: TRBV20-1
cdr3_nt: TGTGCCAGTAGTGCGTCGGGGGGATACTACAATGAGCAGTTCTTC; cdr3_aa: CASSASGGYYNEQFF; j_call: TRBJ2-1; d_call: TRBD2; clone_size: many; v_call: TRBV19
cdr3_nt: TGTGCTAGTGGTTTGGACACAGATACGCAGTATTTT; cdr3_aa: CASGLDTDTQYF; j_call: TRBJ2-3; d_call: -; clone_size: many; v_call: TRBV12-5
cdr3_nt: TGCGCCAGCAGCCCCCAGGGACGAATGACTAGCGGGAGATACCGGGGCTCCTACAATGAGCAGTTCTTC; cdr3_aa: CASSPQGRMTSGRYRGSYNEQFF; j_call: TRBJ2-1; d_call: TRBD2; clone_size: many; v_call: TRBV4-1
cdr3_nt: TGCGCCAGCAGCTTGACTAGCGGGGGAGGGGCCAACGTCCTGACTTTC; cdr3_aa: CASSLTSGGGANVLTF; j_call: TRBJ2-6; d_call: TRBD2; clone_size: -; v_call: TRBV5-1
cdr3_nt: TGTGCCAGCAGCCAAGATTTGGGAAATTATGGCTACACCTTC; cdr3_aa: CASSQDLGNYGYTF; j_call: TRBJ1-2; d_call: -; clone_size: many; v_call: TRBV14
cdr3_nt: TGTGCCAGCAGCCAAGTTGGTCCCTTAACCAACGTCCTGACTTTC; cdr3_aa: CASSQVGPLTNVLTF; j_call: TRBJ2-6; d_call: -; clone_size: many; v_call: TRBV14
cdr3_nt: TGTGCCATCTCGAGGCAGGGAGACACCGGGGAGCTGTTTTTT; cdr3_aa: CAISRQGDTGELFF; j_call: TRBJ2-2; d_call: -; clone_size: few; v_call: TRBV10-3
cdr3_nt: TGTGCCAGCAGCCGGCAGCGGGAGACTTACAATGAGCAGTTCTTC; cdr3_aa: CASSRQRETYNEQFF; j_call: TRBJ2-1; d_call: TRBD2; clone_size: many; v_call: TRBV7-8
cdr3_nt: TGTGCCAGCAGCTTATCAGCGGGGGGGTTCAATGAGCAGTTCTTC; cdr3_aa: CASSLSAGGFNEQFF; j_call: TRBJ2-1; d_call: TRBD2; clone_size: many; v_call: TRBV7-3
cdr3_nt: TGCAGTGCTAGCAATAAAGGACAGGGACCGGCTACCTTC; cdr3_aa: CSASNKGQGPATF; j_call: TRBJ1-2; d_call: TRBD1; clone_size: many; v_call: TRBV20-1
cdr3_nt: TGTGCCAGCAGTTTACCCGGGACAGGGCGGGTGAGACACACTGAAGCTTTCTTT; cdr3_aa: CASSLPGTGRVRHTEAFF; j_call: TRBJ1-1; d_call: TRBD1; clone_size: -; v_call: TRBV28
cdr3_nt: TGTGCCAGCTCCTCTTGGGAGCTGAACACTGAAGCTTTCTTT; cdr3_aa: CASSSWELNTEAFF; j_call: TRBJ1-1; d_call: -; clone_size: -; v_call: TRBV7-9
cdr3_nt: TGTGCCAGCAGACCCCGGGTCACAGATACGCAGTATTTT; cdr3_aa: CASRPRVTDTQYF; j_call: TRBJ2-3; d_call: -; clone_size: many; v_call: TRBV6-5
cdr3_nt: TGTGCCAGCAGTTTACCGGGCCAGGTGAACACTGAAGCTTTCTTT; cdr3_aa: CASSLPGQVNTEAFF; j_call: TRBJ1-1; d_call: -; clone_size: -; v_call: TRBV28
cdr3_nt: TGTGCCAGCAGTGAGGCTACGACGAACACCGGGGAGCTGTTTTTT; cdr3_aa: CASSEATTNTGELFF; j_call: TRBJ2-2; d_call: -; clone_size: -; v_call: TRBV2
cdr3_nt: TGCAGCGTTGACCGGACAGGAACATATGGCTACACCTTC; cdr3_aa: CSVDRTGTYGYTF; j_call: TRBJ1-2; d_call: TRBD1; clone_size: many; v_call: TRBV29-1
cdr3_nt: TGTGCCAGTATTACGGCAGACTATGGCTACACCTTC; cdr3_aa: CASITADYGYTF; j_call: TRBJ1-2; d_call: -; clone_size: many; v_call: TRBV19
cdr3_nt: TGTGCCAGTAGTATTGTTGGGAGTGAAGATACGCAGTATTTT; cdr3_aa: CASSIVGSEDTQYF; j_call: TRBJ2-3; d_call: -; clone_size: many; v_call: TRBV19
cdr3_nt: TGCAGCGTTGACGGACTAGCAAGCACAGATACGCAGTATTTT; cdr3_aa: CSVDGLASTDTQYF; j_call: TRBJ2-3; d_call: TRBD2; clone_size: many; v_call: TRBV29-1
cdr3_nt: TGTGCCAGCAGCCCCGGACTAGCTGGTCAAGATACGCAGTATTTT; cdr3_aa: CASSPGLAGQDTQYF; j_call: TRBJ2-3; d_call: TRBD2; clone_size: few; v_call: TRBV3-1
cdr3_nt: TGTGCCAGCAGTCAGACCCGAGGGGGGCGAAGCACAGATACGCAGTATTTT; cdr3_aa: CASSQTRGGRSTDTQYF; j_call: TRBJ2-3; d_call: -; clone_size: many; v_call: TRBV6-5